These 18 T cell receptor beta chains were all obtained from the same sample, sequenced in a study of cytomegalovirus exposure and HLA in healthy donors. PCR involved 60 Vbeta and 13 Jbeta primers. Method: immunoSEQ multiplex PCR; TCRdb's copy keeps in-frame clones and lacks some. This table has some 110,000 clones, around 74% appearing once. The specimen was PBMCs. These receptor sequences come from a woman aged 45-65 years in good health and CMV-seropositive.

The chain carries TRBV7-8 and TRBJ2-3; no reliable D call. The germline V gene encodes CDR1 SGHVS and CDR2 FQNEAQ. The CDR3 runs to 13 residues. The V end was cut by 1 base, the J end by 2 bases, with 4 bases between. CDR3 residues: CASSLDNTDTQYF. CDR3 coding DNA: TGTGCCAGCAGCTTAGACAACACAGATACGCAGTATTTT.

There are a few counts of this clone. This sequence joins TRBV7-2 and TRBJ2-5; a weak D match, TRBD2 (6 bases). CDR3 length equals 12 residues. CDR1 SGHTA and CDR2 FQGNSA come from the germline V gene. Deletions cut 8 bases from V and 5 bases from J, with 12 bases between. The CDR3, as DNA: TGTGCCAGCGGCGGGATTCGGGAGACCCAGTACTTC. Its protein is CASGGIRETQYF.

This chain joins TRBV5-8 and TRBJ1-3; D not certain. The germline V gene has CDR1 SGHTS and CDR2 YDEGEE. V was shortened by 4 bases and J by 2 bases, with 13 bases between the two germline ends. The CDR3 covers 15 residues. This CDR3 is CASSDPAAAGNTIYF. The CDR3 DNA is TGTGCCAGCAGCGACCCGGCAGCGGCTGGAAACACCATATATTTT. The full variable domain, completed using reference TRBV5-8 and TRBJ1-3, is EAGVTQSPTHLIKTRGQQATLRCSPISGHTSVYWYQQALGLGLQFLLWYDEGEERNRGNFPPRFSGRQFPNYSSELNVNALELEDSALYLCASSDPAAAGNTIYFGEGSWLTVV.

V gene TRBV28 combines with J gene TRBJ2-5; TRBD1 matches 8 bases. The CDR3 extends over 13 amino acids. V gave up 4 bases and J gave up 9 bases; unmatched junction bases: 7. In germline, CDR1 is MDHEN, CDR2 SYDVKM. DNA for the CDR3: TGTGCCAGCAGTTCCCCGGGACAGGCGCCCCAGTACTTC. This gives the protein CASSSPGQAPQYF.

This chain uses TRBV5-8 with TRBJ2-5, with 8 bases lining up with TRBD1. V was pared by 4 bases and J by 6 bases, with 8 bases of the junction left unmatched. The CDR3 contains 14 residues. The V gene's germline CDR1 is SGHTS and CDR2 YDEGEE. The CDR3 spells CASSRGDRTKTQYF. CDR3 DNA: TGTGCCAGCAGCAGGGGGGACAGGACGAAGACCCAGTACTTC.

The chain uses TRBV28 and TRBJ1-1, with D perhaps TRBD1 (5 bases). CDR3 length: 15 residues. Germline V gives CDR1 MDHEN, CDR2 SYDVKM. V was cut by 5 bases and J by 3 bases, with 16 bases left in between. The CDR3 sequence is CASSPPSWGDTEAFF. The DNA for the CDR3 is TGTGCCAGCAGTCCCCCTTCGTGGGGGGACACTGAAGCTTTCTTT.

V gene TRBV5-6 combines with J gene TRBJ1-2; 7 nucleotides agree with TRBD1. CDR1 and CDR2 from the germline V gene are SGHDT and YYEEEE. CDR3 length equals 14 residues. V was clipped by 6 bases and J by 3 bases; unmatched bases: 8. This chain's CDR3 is CASTINRGHYGYTF. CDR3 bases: TGTGCCAGCACTATTAACAGGGGACACTATGGCTACACCTTC.

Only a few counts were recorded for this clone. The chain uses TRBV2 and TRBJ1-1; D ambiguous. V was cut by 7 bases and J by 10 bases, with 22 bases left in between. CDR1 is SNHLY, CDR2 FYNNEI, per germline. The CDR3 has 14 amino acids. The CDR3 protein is CASIETEFTPGAFF. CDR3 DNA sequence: TGTGCCAGCATCGAGACGGAGTTCACTCCGGGAGCTTTCTTT. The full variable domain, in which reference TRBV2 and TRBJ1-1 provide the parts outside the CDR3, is EPEVTQTPSHQVTQMGQEVILRCVPISNHLYFYWYRQILGQKVEFLVSFYNNEISEKSEIFDDQFSVERPDGSNFTLKIRSTKLEDSAMYFCASIETEFTPGAFFGQGTRLTVV.

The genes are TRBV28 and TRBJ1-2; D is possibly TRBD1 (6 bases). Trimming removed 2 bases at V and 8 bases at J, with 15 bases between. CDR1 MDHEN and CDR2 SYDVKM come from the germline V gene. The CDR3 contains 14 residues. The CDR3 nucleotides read TGTGCCAGCAGTTTACGGGGGGGCCAGGGGGGCTACACCTTC. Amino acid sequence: CASSLRGGQGGYTF.

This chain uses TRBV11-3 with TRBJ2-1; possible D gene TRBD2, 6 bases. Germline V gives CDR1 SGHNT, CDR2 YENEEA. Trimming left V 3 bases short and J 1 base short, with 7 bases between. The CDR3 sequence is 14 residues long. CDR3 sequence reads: CASSFGGSYNEQFF. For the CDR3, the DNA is TGTGCCAGCAGCTTCGGGGGATCCTACAATGAGCAGTTCTTC.

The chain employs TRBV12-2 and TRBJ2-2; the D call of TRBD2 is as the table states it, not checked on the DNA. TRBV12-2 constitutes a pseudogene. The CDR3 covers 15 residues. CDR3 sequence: CASRRRTSPTGELFF. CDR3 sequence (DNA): TGTGCAAGTCGCCGGCGGACTAGCCCCACCGGGGAGCTGTTTTTT.

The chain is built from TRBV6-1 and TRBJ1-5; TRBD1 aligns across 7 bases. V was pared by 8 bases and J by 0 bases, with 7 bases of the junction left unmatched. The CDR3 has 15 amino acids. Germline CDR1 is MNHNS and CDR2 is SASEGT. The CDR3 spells CASLTGAFSNQPQHF. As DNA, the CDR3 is TGTGCCAGCCTAACAGGGGCTTTTAGCAATCAGCCCCAGCATTTT.

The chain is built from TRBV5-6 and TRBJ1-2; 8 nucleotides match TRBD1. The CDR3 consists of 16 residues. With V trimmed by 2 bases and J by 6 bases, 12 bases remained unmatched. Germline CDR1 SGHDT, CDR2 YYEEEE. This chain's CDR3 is CASSFFLPGTGDGYTF. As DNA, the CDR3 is TGTGCCAGCAGCTTCTTCCTCCCCGGGACAGGAGATGGCTACACCTTC.

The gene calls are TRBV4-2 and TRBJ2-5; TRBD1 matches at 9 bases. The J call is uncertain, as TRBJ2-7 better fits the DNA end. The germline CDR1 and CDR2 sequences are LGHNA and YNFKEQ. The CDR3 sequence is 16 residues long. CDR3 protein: CASSQDLRTGAVEQYF. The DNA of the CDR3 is TGTGCCAGCAGCCAAGATTTGAGGACAGGGGCGGTCGAGCAGTACTTC.

The CDR3 spells CASSLGFGASYNSPLHF. CDR3 coding DNA: TGTGCCAGCAGCTTAGGGTTTGGGGCCTCCTATAATTCACCCCTCCACTTT. The V gene is TRBV7-2, the J gene TRBJ1-6; TRBD1 is a possible D gene (5 bases). Germline V gene data show CDR1 as SGHTA and CDR2 as FQGNSA. Trimming pared 1 base from V and 0 bases from J, leaving 10 bases between. The CDR3 consists of 17 residues.

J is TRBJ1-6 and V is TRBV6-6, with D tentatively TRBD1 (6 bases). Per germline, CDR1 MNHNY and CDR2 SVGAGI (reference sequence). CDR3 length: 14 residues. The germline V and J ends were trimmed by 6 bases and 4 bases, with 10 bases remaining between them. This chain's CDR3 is CASSRDIYNSPLHF. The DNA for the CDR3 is TGTGCCAGCAGCCGGGACATTTATAATTCACCCCTCCACTTT.

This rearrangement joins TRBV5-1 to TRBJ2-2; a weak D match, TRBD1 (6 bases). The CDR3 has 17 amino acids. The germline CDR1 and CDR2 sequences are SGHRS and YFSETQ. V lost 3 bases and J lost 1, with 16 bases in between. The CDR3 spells CASSWAVWTENTGELFF. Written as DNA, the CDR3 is TGCGCCAGCAGCTGGGCCGTTTGGACAGAGAACACCGGGGAGCTGTTTTTT.

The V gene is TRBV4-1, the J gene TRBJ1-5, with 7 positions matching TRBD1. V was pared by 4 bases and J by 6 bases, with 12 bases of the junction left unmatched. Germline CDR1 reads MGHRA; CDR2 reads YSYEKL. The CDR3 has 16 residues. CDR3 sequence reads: CASSPQEVAGGQPQHF. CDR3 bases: TGCGCCAGCAGCCCTCAAGAGGTAGCAGGGGGTCAGCCCCAGCATTTT.